This entry lists 2 T cell receptor beta chains sequenced from one sample in a study of beta chain features in type 1 diabetes. Expressed TCRB transcripts were sequenced because the isolated RNA had all been reverse transcribed beforehand. This table comes from immunoSEQ multiplex PCR, and its TCRdb copy is limited to in-frame clones, with some not included. Of some 150,000 clones in the sample, 9% to 9.5% were seen once. What was sequenced was central memory CD4+ T cells from blood. Receptors originate from a man aged 18 to 30 in good health.

This chain uses TRBV5-5 with TRBJ2-5, with D perhaps TRBD1 (6 bases). V gave up 4 bases and J gave up 5 bases, with 18 bases separating them. The CDR3 is 15 residues long. The germline V gene encodes CDR1 SGHKS and CDR2 YYEKEE (reference sequence). In nucleotides, the CDR3 is TGTGCCAGCAGCCTACTGACAGGCCTGGGGGAGACCCAGTACTTC. Translated: CASSLLTGLGETQYF.

This clone was detected a few times. This chain connects TRBV7-2 to TRBJ2-7; 7 bases map to TRBD1. Germline V gene lookup returns CDR1 SGHTA and CDR2 FQGNSA. V dropped 1 base and J dropped 4; count of bases not matched to a gene: 4. The CDR3 has 14 amino acids. The DNA for the CDR3 is TGTGCCAGCAGCTTAGTGGGACAGAAGTACGAGCAGTACTTC. It encodes CASSLVGQKYEQYF. The full variable domain, in which reference TRBV7-2 and TRBJ2-7 provide the parts outside the CDR3, is GAGVSQSPSNKVTEKGKDVELRCDPISGHTALYWYRQSLGQGLEFLIYFQGNSAPDKSGLPSDRFSAERTGGSVSTLTIQRTQQEDSAVYLCASSLVGQKYEQYFGPGTRLTVT.